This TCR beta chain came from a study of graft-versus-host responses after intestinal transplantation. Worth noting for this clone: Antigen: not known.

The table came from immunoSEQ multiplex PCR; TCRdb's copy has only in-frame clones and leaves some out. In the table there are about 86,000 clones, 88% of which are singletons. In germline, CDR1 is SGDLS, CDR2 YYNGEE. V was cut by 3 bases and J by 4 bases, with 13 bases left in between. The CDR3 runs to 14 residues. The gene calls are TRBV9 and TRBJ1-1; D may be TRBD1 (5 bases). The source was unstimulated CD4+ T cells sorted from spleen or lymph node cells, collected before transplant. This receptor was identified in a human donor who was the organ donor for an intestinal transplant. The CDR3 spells CASSAAGGSTEAFF. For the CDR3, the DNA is TGTGCCAGCAGCGCCGCGGGGGGAAGCACTGAAGCTTTCTTT.